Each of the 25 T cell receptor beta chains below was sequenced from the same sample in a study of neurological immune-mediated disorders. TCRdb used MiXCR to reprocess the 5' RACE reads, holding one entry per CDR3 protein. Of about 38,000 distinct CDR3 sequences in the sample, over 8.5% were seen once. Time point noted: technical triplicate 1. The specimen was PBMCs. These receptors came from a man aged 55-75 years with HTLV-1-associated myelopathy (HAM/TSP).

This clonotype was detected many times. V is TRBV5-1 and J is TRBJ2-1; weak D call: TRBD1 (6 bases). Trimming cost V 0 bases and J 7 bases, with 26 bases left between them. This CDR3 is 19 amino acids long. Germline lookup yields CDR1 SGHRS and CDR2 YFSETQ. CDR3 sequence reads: CASSLVKGQHARGPNEQFF. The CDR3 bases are TGCGCCAGCAGCTTGGTGAAGGGACAACACGCCCGGGGCCCTAATGAGCAGTTCTTC.

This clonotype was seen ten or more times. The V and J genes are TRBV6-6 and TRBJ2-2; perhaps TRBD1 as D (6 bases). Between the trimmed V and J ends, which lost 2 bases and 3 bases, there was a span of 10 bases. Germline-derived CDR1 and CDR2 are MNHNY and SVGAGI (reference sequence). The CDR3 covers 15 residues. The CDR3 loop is CASSYQQGYTGELFF. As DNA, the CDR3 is TGTGCCAGCAGTTACCAGCAGGGGTACACCGGGGAGCTGTTTTTT.

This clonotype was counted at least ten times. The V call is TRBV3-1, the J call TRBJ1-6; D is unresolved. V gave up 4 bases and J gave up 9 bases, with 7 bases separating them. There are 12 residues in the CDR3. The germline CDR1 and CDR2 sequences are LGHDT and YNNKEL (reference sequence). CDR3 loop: CASSLPGSPLHF. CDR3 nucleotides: TGTGCCAGCAGCCTGCCTGGTTCACCCCTCCACTTT.

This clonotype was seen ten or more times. CDR3 nucleotides: TGCAGCGCACACATGGGCGGGGAGCTGTTTTTT. Amino acid sequence: CSAHMGGELFF. The J gene is TRBJ2-2, the V gene TRBV29-1; no reliable D call. There are 11 residues in the CDR3. Germline V gene data show CDR1 as SQVTM and CDR2 as ANQGSEA. V gave up 7 bases and J gave up 7 bases, with 10 bases separating them.

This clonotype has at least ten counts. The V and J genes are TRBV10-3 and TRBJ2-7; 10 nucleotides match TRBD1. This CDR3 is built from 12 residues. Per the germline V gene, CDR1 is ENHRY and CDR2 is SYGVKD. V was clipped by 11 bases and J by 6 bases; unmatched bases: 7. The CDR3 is CASRQGAVEQYF. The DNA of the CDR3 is TGTGCCTCGAGACAGGGGGCTGTCGAGCAGTACTTC.

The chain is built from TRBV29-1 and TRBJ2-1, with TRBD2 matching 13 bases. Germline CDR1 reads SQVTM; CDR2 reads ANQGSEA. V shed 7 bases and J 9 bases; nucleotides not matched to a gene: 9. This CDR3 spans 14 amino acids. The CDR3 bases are TGCAGCGGGGGATGGACTAGCGGGAGACCTGAGCAGTTCTTC. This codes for CSGGWTSGRPEQFF.

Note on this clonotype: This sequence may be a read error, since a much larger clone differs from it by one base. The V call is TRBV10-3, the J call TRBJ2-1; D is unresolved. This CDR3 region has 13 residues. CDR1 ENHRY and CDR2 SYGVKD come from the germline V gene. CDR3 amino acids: CAISESQYNDQFF. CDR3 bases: TGTGCCATCAGTGAATCCCAATACAATGATCAGTTCTTC.

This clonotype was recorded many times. The DNA of the CDR3 is TGTGCCAGCCGCCCGGTAGCAGGCAATCAGCCCCAGCATTTT. This codes for CASRPVAGNQPQHF. The gene calls are TRBV6-5 and TRBJ1-5; no definite D call. The CDR3 contains 14 residues. V shed 8 bases and J shed 2 bases, with 13 bases lying between them. Per germline, CDR1 MNHEY and CDR2 SVGAGI.

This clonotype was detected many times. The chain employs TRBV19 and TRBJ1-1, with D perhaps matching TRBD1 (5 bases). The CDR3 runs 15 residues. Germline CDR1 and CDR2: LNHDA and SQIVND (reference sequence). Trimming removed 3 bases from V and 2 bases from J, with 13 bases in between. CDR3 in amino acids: CASSIRSTGNTEAFF. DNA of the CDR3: TGTGCCAGTAGTATTCGGTCTACAGGAAACACTGAAGCTTTCTTT.

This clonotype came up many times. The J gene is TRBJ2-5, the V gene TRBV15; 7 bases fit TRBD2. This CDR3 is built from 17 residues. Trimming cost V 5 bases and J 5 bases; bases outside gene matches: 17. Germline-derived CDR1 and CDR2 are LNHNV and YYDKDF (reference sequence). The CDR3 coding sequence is TGTGCCACCAGCGCCCAAGCTGGGGTGACTAGCAGCGAGACCCAGTACTTC. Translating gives CATSAQAGVTSSETQYF.

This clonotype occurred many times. CDR3 sequence (DNA): TGCGCCAGCAGCTTTCGCTCCATGACGGAAAAACTGTTTTTT. Translating it yields CASSFRSMTEKLFF. This chain joins TRBV5-1 and TRBJ1-4; D remains unclear. Per the germline V gene, CDR1 is SGHRS and CDR2 is YFSETQ. Deletions cut 2 bases from V and 8 bases from J, with 13 bases between. The CDR3 extends over 14 amino acids. The full variable domain, rest sourced from reference TRBV5-1 and TRBJ1-4, is KAGVTQTPRYLIKTRGQQVTLSCSPISGHRSVSWYQQTPGQGLQFLFEYFSETQRNKGNFPGRFSGRQFSNSRSEMNVSTLELGDSALYLCASSFRSMTEKLFFGSGTQLSVL.

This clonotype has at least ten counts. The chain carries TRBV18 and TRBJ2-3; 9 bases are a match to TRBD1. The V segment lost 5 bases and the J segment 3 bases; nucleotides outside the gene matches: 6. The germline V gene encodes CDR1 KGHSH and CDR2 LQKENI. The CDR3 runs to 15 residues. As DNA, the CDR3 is TGTGCCAGCTCAAAGGGACAGGGATCGACAGATACGCAGTATTTT. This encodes CASSKGQGSTDTQYF.

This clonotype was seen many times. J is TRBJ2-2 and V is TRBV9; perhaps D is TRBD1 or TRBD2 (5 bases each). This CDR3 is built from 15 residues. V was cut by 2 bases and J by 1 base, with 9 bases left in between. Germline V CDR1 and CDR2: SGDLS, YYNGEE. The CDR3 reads CASSVGTVNTGELFF. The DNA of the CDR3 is TGTGCCAGCAGCGTTGGGACGGTGAACACCGGGGAGCTGTTTTTT.

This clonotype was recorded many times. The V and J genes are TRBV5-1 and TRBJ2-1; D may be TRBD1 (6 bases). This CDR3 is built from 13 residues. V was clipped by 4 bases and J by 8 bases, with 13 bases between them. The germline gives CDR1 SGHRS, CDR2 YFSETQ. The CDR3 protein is CASSGTSGDEQFF. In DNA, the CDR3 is TGCGCCAGCAGCGGAACCTCAGGGGATGAGCAGTTCTTC.

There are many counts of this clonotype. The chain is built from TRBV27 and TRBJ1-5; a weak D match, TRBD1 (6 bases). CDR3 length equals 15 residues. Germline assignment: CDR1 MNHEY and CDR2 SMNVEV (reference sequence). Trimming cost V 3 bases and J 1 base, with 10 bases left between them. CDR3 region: CASSLAGASNQPQHF. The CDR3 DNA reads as TGTGCCAGCAGTTTGGCAGGGGCCAGCAATCAGCCCCAGCATTTT.

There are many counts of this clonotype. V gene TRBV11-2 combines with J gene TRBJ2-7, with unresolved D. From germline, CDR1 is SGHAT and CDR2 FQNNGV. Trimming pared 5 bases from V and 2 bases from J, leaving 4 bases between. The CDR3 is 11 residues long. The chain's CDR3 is CASSAAYEQYF. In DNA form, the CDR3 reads TGTGCCAGCAGCGCAGCCTACGAGCAGTACTTC.

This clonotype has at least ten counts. As DNA, the CDR3 is TGTGCCAGCAGCCAAGATCCTGGAGGAGGGGTATACAATGAGCAGTTCTTC. Protein sequence: CASSQDPGGGVYNEQFF. V and J are TRBV3-1 and TRBJ2-1, with a possible D match to TRBD2 (6 bases). Germline assignment: CDR1 LGHDT and CDR2 YNNKEL (reference sequence). The CDR3 is 17 amino acids. V lost 0 bases, J lost 4 bases, and 16 bases lay in between.

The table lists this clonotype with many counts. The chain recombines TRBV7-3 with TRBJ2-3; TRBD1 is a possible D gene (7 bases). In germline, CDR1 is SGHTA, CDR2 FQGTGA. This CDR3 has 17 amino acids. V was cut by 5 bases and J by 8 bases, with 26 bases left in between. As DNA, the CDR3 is TGTGCCAGCAGCCCAGGGGGGCCCCCTCAGATAATTGGTACGCAGTATTTT. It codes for CASSPGGPPQIIGTQYF.

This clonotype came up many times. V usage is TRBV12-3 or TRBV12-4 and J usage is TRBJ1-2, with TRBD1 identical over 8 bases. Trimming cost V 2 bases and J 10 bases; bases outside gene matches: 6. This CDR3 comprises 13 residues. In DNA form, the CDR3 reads TGTGCCAGCAGTTTACAACAGGGGGTCGCCTACACCTTC. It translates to CASSLQQGVAYTF.

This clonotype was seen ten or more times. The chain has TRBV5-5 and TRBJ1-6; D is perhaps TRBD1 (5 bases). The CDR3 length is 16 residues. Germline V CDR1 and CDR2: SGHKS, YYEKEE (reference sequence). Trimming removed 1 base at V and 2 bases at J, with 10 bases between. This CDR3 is CASSLRDRPYNSPLHF. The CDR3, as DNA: TGTGCCAGCAGCTTGAGAGACAGACCCTATAATTCACCCCTCCACTTT.

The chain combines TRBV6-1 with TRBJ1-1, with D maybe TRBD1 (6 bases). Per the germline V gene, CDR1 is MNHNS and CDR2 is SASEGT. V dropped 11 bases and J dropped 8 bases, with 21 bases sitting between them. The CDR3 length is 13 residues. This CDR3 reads CAAGAGPGAEAFF. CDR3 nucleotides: TGTGCCGCTGGTGCAGGACCAGGGGCCGAAGCTTTCTTT.

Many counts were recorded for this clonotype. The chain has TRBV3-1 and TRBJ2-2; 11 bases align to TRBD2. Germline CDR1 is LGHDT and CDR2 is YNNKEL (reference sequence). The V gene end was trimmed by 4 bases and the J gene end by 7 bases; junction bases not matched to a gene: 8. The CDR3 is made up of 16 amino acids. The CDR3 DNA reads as TGTGCCAGCAGCCCGATTAGCGGGAGGGCCATCGGGGAGCTGTTTTTT. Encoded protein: CASSPISGRAIGELFF.

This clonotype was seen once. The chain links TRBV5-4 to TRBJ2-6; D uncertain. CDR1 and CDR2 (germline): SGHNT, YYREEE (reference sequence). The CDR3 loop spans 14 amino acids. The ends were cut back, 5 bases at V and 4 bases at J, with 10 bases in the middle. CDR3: CASSLSQGANVLTF. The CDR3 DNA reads TGTGCCAGCAGTTTATCCCAAGGGGCCAACGTCCTGACTTTC.

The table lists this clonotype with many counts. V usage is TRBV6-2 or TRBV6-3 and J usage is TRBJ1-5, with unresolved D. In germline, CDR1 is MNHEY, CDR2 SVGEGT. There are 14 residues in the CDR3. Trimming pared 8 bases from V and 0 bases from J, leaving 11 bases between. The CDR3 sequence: CASGQYASNQPQHF. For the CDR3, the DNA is TGTGCCAGCGGCCAATACGCTAGCAATCAGCCCCAGCATTTT.

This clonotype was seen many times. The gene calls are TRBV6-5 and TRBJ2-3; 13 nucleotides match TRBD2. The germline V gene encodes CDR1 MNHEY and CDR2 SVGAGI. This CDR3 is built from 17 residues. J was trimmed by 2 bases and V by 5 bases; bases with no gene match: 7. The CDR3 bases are TGTGCCAGCAGTCCTACGGGACTAGCGGGACCCACAGATACGCAGTATTTT. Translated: CASSPTGLAGPTDTQYF.